The clone carrying this TCR beta chain turned up a few times. Hyperthyroidism in the patients, aged 18 to 65, was newly diagnosed and under 2 months in duration. RNA transcripts provided the source from which TCR beta CDR3 regions were amplified. TCR CDR3 underwent first-round RT-PCR with the HTBI primer set. One entry per CDR3 protein, called by TCRdb with MiXCR from the multiplex PCR reads. The table has 270,000 or so distinct CDR3 sequences, roughly 15% seen once. The germline V gene encodes CDR1 KGHDR and CDR2 SFDVKD. The CDR3 is 16 amino acids. The sample comes from a study of T cells in Graves' hyperthyroidism and ophthalmopathy.

The sample taken for sequencing was blood. The V call is TRBV24-1, the J call TRBJ2-3, with D hard to call. Near its end, the DNA agrees better with TRBJ1-5, so the J call may be wrong. This sequence originates from a woman aged 45-65 years with Graves' hyperthyroidism that later progressed to Graves' ophthalmopathy. The chain's CDR3 is CATSNQQHSSTDTQHF. CDR3 in DNA: TGTGCCACCAGTAATCAGCAACACTCTAGCACAGATACGCAGCATTTT.